The entry below describes one T cell receptor beta chain. Source study methods: By means of reference gene primer amplification, nucleated cell counts were estimated. Libraries were prepared by immunoSEQ multiplex PCR; TCRdb keeps only in-frame clonotypes and omits some of them. That table furnishes V, J and clone size, whereas the DNA furnished D and trimming. The sample holds 200,000 to 250,000 clones; 65% to 85% are singletons and the top ten take roughly 2.3%. The data were obtained in a study of blood T cell repertoires in COVID-19. Study at large: COVID-19 samples, acute and convalescent, were from the United States, Italy and Spain. Sources were T cells, B-cell-depleted T cells, or PBMCs; the material itself was cDNA or gDNA.

This CDR3 contains 15 residues. Looked up from germline, CDR1 is GTSNPN and CDR2 is SVGIG (reference sequence). Trimming at V came to 0 bases and at J to 3 bases, leaving 3 bases not matched to a gene. Sequenced material: peripheral blood. This clonotype originated in a woman aged 55-69 years with acute or convalescent COVID-19. This chain connects TRBV30 to TRBJ1-5; TRBD1 agrees at 9 bases. CDR3 amino acids: CAWSVGTGYNQPQHF. As DNA, the CDR3 is TGTGCCTGGAGTGTTGGGACAGGGTACAATCAGCCCCAGCATTTT.